The 23 T cell receptor beta chains below come from one sample, sequenced in a study of beta chain features in type 1 diabetes. Expressed TCRB transcripts were sequenced after all isolated RNA was converted to cDNA. Measured with immunoSEQ multiplex PCR; TCRdb has only the in-frame clones, and not every one. The table records about 740,000 clones, roughly 13% of them present only once. General study points: Shorter TCRB CDR3s, moderately but significantly so, were found in Type 1 diabetes patients in all four CD4+ subsets.

These receptors' antigens are unknown. Sequencing input: naive CD4+ T cells from blood. These receptors were taken from a man between 18 and 35 years old with type 1 diabetes.

This clone occurred a few times. CDR3 nucleotide sequence: TGTGCCTGGAGTCTGAATTCTGCCGGTGGCTACACCTTC. Translation gives CAWSLNSAGGYTF. The chain combines TRBV30 with TRBJ1-2, with D uncertain. Trimming shortened V by 2 bases and J by 7 bases, and 14 bases separated the two germline ends. The CDR3 extends over 13 amino acids. Germline V CDR1 and CDR2: GTSNPN, SVGIG (reference sequence). Filled out from reference TRBV30 and TRBJ1-2, the complete variable domain reads SQTIHQWPATLVQPVGSPLSLECTVEGTSNPNLYWYRQAAGRGLQLLFYSVGIGQISSEVPQNLSASRPQDRQFILSSKKLLLSDSGFYLCAWSLNSAGGYTFGSGTRLTVV.

The rearrangement links TRBV11-3 to TRBJ2-2, with D perhaps TRBD1 (5 bases). CDR3 length equals 14 residues. The germline CDR1 and CDR2 sequences are SGHNT and YENEEA. Trimming stripped 1 base from V and 5 bases from J, with 8 bases between. The CDR3: CASSLVQGTGELFF. DNA of the CDR3: TGTGCCAGCAGCTTAGTTCAGGGTACCGGGGAGCTGTTTTTT.

This clone was seen a handful of times. The CDR3 DNA reads as TGTGCCAGCAGCCCCGGGACTCCCTCCGGCGAGCAGTTCTTC. It is translated as CASSPGTPSGEQFF. The chain joins TRBV7-2 to TRBJ2-1, with D perhaps TRBD2 (6 bases). There are 14 residues in the CDR3. Germline V gene data show CDR1 as SGHTA and CDR2 as FQGNSA. Deletions cut 5 bases from V and 10 bases from J, with 18 bases between.

This clone was seen a handful of times. The chain carries TRBV29-1 and TRBJ2-7; maybe TRBD1 (6 bases). Trimming left V 7 bases short and J 2 bases short, with 12 bases between. The CDR3 sequence is 12 residues long. The germline V gene encodes CDR1 SQVTM and CDR2 ANQGSEA. The CDR3 region is CSAGTGPYEQYF. CDR3 in DNA: TGCAGCGCTGGCACAGGGCCCTACGAGCAGTACTTC.

This clone was counted only a few times. V is TRBV7-9 and J is TRBJ1-3, with TRBD1 as a possible D gene (5 bases). The CDR3 contains 17 residues. Trimming cost V 4 bases and J 0 bases, with 16 bases left between them. Germline-derived CDR1 and CDR2 are SEHNR and FQNEAQ (reference sequence). The CDR3 spells CASSSQWDARSGNTIYF. The CDR3 DNA reads as TGTGCCAGCAGCTCACAATGGGACGCCCGCTCTGGAAACACCATATATTTT.

This clone occurred a few times. V is TRBV27 and J is TRBJ2-1; 10 bases agree with TRBD2. Germline V gene data show CDR1 as MNHEY and CDR2 as SMNVEV (reference sequence). The CDR3 has 15 residues. Trimming took 5 bases from V and 6 from J; bases not matched to a gene: 7. In DNA, the CDR3 is TGTGCCAGCAGTCTACGGGGACTAGCGACCAATGAGCAGTTCTTC. As protein: CASSLRGLATNEQFF.

This rearrangement joins TRBV19 to TRBJ1-1; tentatively, D is TRBD1 (5 bases). CDR1 and CDR2 from the germline V gene are LNHDA and SQIVND (reference sequence). V shed 6 bases and J shed 1 base, with 15 bases lying between them. There are 15 residues in the CDR3. The CDR3 DNA is TGTGCCAGTAGCCGTTGGGGGTGGGCGAACACTGAAGCTTTCTTT. Its translation: CASSRWGWANTEAFF. The full variable domain, its missing parts supplied by reference TRBV19 and TRBJ1-1, is DGGITQSPKYLFRKEGQNVTLSCEQNLNHDAMYWYRQDPGQGLRLIYYSQIVNDFQKGDIAEGYSVSREKKESFPLTVTSAQKNPTAFYLCASSRWGWANTEAFFGQGTRLTVV.

The chain uses TRBV7-2 and TRBJ1-1; D gene uncertain. This CDR3 has 14 amino acids. The germline gives CDR1 SGHTA, CDR2 FQGNSA. Trimming took off 1 base at V and 11 bases at J, with 17 bases between the two ends. CDR3 in amino acids: CASSLGDRITVAFF. The CDR3 DNA reads TGTGCCAGCAGCTTAGGGGATAGGATCACTGTGGCTTTCTTT.

The V gene is TRBV25-1, the J gene TRBJ1-2; D gene unclear. The CDR3 is made up of 12 amino acids. The V and J ends lost 0 bases and 5 bases respectively, with 4 bases between them. CDR1 MGHDK and CDR2 SYGVNS come from the germline V gene. In DNA form, the CDR3 reads TGTGCCAGCAGTGAATATGATTATGGCTACACCTTC. Its translation is CASSEYDYGYTF.

This clone showed up just a few times. This chain connects TRBV4-1 to TRBJ2-7; 7 positions match TRBD1. CDR1 and CDR2 from the germline V gene are MGHRA and YSYEKL. The J segment lost 2 bases and the V segment lost 8 bases, leaving 9 bases of the junction unmatched. The CDR3 loop spans 14 amino acids. The CDR3 nucleotides are TGCGCCAGCCGAAGAGAACAGGGGACCTACGAGCAGTACTTC. Protein sequence: CASRREQGTYEQYF.

This clone has just a few counts. The chain uses TRBV19 and TRBJ1-4; possible D gene TRBD1, 5 bases. This CDR3 region has 15 residues. Germline CDR1 LNHDA, CDR2 SQIVND (reference sequence). The V end lost 7 bases, the J end lost 8 bases, and 20 bases lay between the germline ends. CDR3 coding DNA: TGTGCCAGTACCCCGCAGGGTCCCGGAGGCGAAAAACTGTTTTTT. It is translated as CASTPQGPGGEKLFF.

This clone was counted between two and nine times. The chain combines TRBV7-2 with TRBJ1-2; D remains unclear. Trimming stripped 5 bases from V and 7 bases from J, with 20 bases between. This CDR3 has 15 residues. Germline V lookup: CDR1 SGHTA, CDR2 FQGNSA. This CDR3 reads CASSVAGRQIGGYTF. CDR3 DNA: TGTGCCAGCAGCGTCGCCGGGAGACAAATAGGTGGCTACACCTTC.

DNA for the CDR3: TGTGCCAGCACCCCCGGGTCTCAGACTGAAGCTTTCTTT. Translated: CASTPGSQTEAFF. The chain combines TRBV6-6 with TRBJ1-1; D is uncertain. The V end was cut by 7 bases, the J end by 5 bases, with 14 bases between. This CDR3 contains 13 residues. Germline-derived CDR1 and CDR2 are MNHNY and SVGAGI (reference sequence).

As regards this clone: The sample contains more than one DNA sequence encoding this CDR3. The J gene is TRBJ2-7, the V gene TRBV5-1; the D is unclear. Germline V gene lookup returns CDR1 SGHRS and CDR2 YFSETQ. The ends were cut back, 0 bases at V and 0 bases at J, with 7 bases in the middle. The CDR3 spans 14 residues. CDR3 sequence (DNA): TGCGCCAGCAGCTTGGAGGGCGGCTCCTACGAGCAGTACTTC. It specifies CASSLEGGSYEQYF. Full variable domain (outside the CDR3, taken from reference TRBV5-1 and TRBJ2-7): KAGVTQTPRYLIKTRGQQVTLSCSPISGHRSVSWYQQTPGQGLQFLFEYFSETQRNKGNFPGRFSGRQFSNSRSEMNVSTLELGDSALYLCASSLEGGSYEQYFGPGTRLTVT.

This clone was seen a handful of times. The rearrangement joins TRBV7-9 to TRBJ2-1; no clear D gene. CDR1 is SEHNR, CDR2 FQNEAQ, per germline (reference sequence). This CDR3 region has 16 residues. Trimming left V 3 bases short and J 8 bases short, with 20 bases between. For the CDR3, the DNA is TGTGCCAGCAGCTTGTACGTAACGGGTGACGTGCATGAGCAGTTCTTC. Its translation is CASSLYVTGDVHEQFF.

The chain joins TRBV7-8 to TRBJ2-3, with a tentative D call TRBD2 (6 bases). Germline V gene lookup returns CDR1 SGHVS and CDR2 FQNEAQ. CDR3 length: 16 amino acids. V dropped 3 bases and J dropped 6 bases, with 19 bases sitting between them. CDR3: CASSLLGLTSEDTQYF. As DNA, the CDR3 is TGTGCCAGCAGCTTGCTGGGACTGACCTCCGAGGATACGCAGTATTTT.

The V and J genes are TRBV28 and TRBJ2-6; D gene uncertain. The V gene lost 8 bases and the J gene lost 3 bases, with 8 bases spanning the gap. The CDR3 sequence is 13 residues long. CDR1 is MDHEN, CDR2 SYDVKM, per germline. The CDR3 DNA sequence: TGTGCCAGCGGCCTGAGTGGGGCCAACGTCCTGACTTTC. The encoded protein is CASGLSGANVLTF.

The genes are TRBV7-2 and TRBJ2-1, with D uncertain. This CDR3 comprises 14 residues. The V end lost 3 bases, the J end lost 4 bases, and 10 bases lay between the germline ends. Germline V gene data show CDR1 as SGHTA and CDR2 as FQGNSA. This CDR3 is CASSLVETYNEQFF. As DNA, the CDR3 is TGTGCCAGCAGCTTGGTGGAGACTTACAATGAGCAGTTCTTC. The variable domain in full, with the rest retrieved from reference TRBV7-2 and TRBJ2-1, is GAGVSQSPSNKVTEKGKDVELRCDPISGHTALYWYRQSLGQGLEFLIYFQGNSAPDKSGLPSDRFSAERTGGSVSTLTIQRTQQEDSAVYLCASSLVETYNEQFFGPGTRLTVL.

This clone came up a few times. The chain couples TRBV7-9 to TRBJ1-2; D unclear. Germline V CDR1 and CDR2: SEHNR, FQNEAQ (reference sequence). V was pared by 4 bases and J by 1 base, with 13 bases between. The CDR3 length is 15 residues. The CDR3 nucleotides read TGTGCCAGCAGCTCACACGCTCAGGATAACTATGGCTACACCTTC. Encoded protein: CASSSHAQDNYGYTF.

This clone was picked up a small number of times. The gene calls are TRBV14 and TRBJ2-3; TRBD1 is a possible D gene (6 bases). V lost 2 bases and J 3 bases, leaving 12 bases between the germline ends. The CDR3 loop spans 15 amino acids. Germline lookup yields CDR1 SGHDN and CDR2 FVKESK. CDR3 DNA sequence: TGTGCCAGCAGCCAAACCCAGGGGCTTACAGATACGCAGTATTTT. It encodes CASSQTQGLTDTQYF.

This clone occurred a few times. The chain joins TRBV5-1 to TRBJ2-7; 7 nucleotides align to TRBD2. Unmatched junction bases numbered 13, after V lost 1 base and J lost 3 bases. This CDR3 has 17 amino acids. Germline CDR1 reads SGHRS; CDR2 reads YFSETQ. The CDR3 region is CASSLKDMRGTIYEQYF. CDR3 in DNA: TGCGCCAGCAGCTTGAAGGATATGCGGGGGACTATCTACGAGCAGTACTTC. The whole variable domain, remainder taken from reference TRBV5-1 and TRBJ2-7, is KAGVTQTPRYLIKTRGQQVTLSCSPISGHRSVSWYQQTPGQGLQFLFEYFSETQRNKGNFPGRFSGRQFSNSRSEMNVSTLELGDSALYLCASSLKDMRGTIYEQYFGPGTRLTVT.

The chain couples TRBV30 to TRBJ1-2; D is unresolved. Germline lookup yields CDR1 GTSNPN and CDR2 SVGIG (reference sequence). This CDR3 contains 13 residues. Between the trimmed V and J ends, which lost 0 bases and 5 bases, there was a span of 10 bases. The CDR3 spells CAWSVSQKYGYTF. DNA of the CDR3: TGTGCCTGGAGTGTAAGCCAGAAATATGGCTACACCTTC. Supplemented by reference TRBV30 and TRBJ1-2, the full variable domain reads SQTIHQWPATLVQPVGSPLSLECTVEGTSNPNLYWYRQAAGRGLQLLFYSVGIGQISSEVPQNLSASRPQDRQFILSSKKLLLSDSGFYLCAWSVSQKYGYTFGSGTRLTVV.

Note on this clone: This CDR3 is also generated by other DNA sequences in the sample. The chain recombines TRBV6-5 with TRBJ2-7; either TRBD1 or TRBD2 may supply D (5 bases each). The CDR3 extends over 14 amino acids. Trimming stripped 2 bases from V and 2 bases from J, with 10 bases between. Germline V gene sequence: CDR1 MNHEY, CDR2 SVGAGI. The CDR3 DNA sequence: TGTGCCAGCAGTTACGGGACCCCAGCCTACGAGCAGTACTTC. Encoded protein: CASSYGTPAYEQYF.